A single sample gave rise to the 7 T cell receptor beta chains below, sequenced in a study of T cell responses to AZD1222 COVID-19 vaccine. This table comes from immunoSEQ multiplex PCR, and its TCRdb copy is limited to in-frame clones, with some not included. The sample has about 86,000 clones, over 75% seen once; the top ten hold about 5.8%. The material sequenced was peripheral blood, taken on day 0 of AZD1222 vaccination. These TCRs come from an adult in good health.

The J gene is TRBJ2-5, the V gene TRBV9; 14 nucleotides line up with TRBD2. After removal of 4 bases from V and 4 bases from J, the junction contained 3 bases not matched to a gene. In germline, CDR1 is SGDLS, CDR2 YYNGEE. The length of the CDR3 is 15 residues. The CDR3 DNA is TGTGCCAGCAGCCCGGGACTAGCGGGAGCAGAGACCCAGTACTTC. Protein sequence: CASSPGLAGAETQYF.

CDR3 loop: CASSRGTGEQYF. The CDR3 DNA sequence: TGTGCCAGCAGCCGAGGGACAGGCGAGCAGTACTTC. This chain connects TRBV9 to TRBJ2-7, with TRBD1 identical over 8 bases. The V and J ends lost 4 bases and 6 bases, in that order; junction bases with no gene match: 3. This CDR3 contains 12 residues. Looked up from germline, CDR1 is SGDLS and CDR2 is YYNGEE.

This sequence joins TRBV7-2 and TRBJ2-2, with a possible D match to TRBD2 (6 bases). V was pared by 6 bases and J by 0 bases, with 23 bases between. Germline CDR1 reads SGHTA; CDR2 reads FQGNSA. The CDR3 is made up of 19 amino acids. CDR3 in DNA: TGTGCCAGCAGTTACCGGGACTTAACAGCCTACGCGAACACCGGGGAGCTGTTTTTT. This gives the protein CASSYRDLTAYANTGELFF.

This chain connects TRBV6-6 to TRBJ1-1, with 7 bases aligning to TRBD1. The CDR3 length is 16 residues. The germline gives CDR1 MNHNY, CDR2 SVGAGI (reference sequence). J gave up 5 bases and V 4 bases, and 13 bases lay outside the gene matches. The CDR3 DNA is TGTGCCAGCAGTTCCAGACCGGGGACAGAAAAGACTGAAGCTTTCTTT. Translation: CASSSRPGTEKTEAFF.

This clone was picked up a small number of times. The rearrangement joins TRBV27 to TRBJ1-6; D not resolved. The V and J ends lost 2 bases and 9 bases respectively, with 11 bases between them. CDR3 length: 14 amino acids. The germline V gene encodes CDR1 MNHEY and CDR2 SMNVEV (reference sequence). CDR3 bases: TGTGCCAGCAGTTTAAGAGCCAGTACTTCACCCCTCCACTTT. Protein sequence: CASSLRASTSPLHF.

CDR3 DNA: TGTGCCAGCAGTTACGGTACAGCGAACACCGGGGAGCTGTTTTTT. Residues: CASSYGTANTGELFF. This chain connects TRBV6-6 to TRBJ2-2, with D unresolved. The CDR3 loop spans 15 amino acids. Germline CDR1 is MNHNY and CDR2 is SVGAGI (reference sequence). V lost 2 bases and J 0 bases, leaving 7 bases between the germline ends.

This rearrangement joins TRBV6-5 to TRBJ2-1, with 11 bases lining up with TRBD2. The germline V gene encodes CDR1 MNHEY and CDR2 SVGAGI. This CDR3 comprises 14 residues. V was clipped by 6 bases and J by 9 bases; unmatched bases: 7. Here the CDR3 reads CASRDSGRATEQFF. CDR3 in DNA: TGTGCCAGCAGGGATAGCGGGAGGGCCACTGAGCAGTTCTTC.